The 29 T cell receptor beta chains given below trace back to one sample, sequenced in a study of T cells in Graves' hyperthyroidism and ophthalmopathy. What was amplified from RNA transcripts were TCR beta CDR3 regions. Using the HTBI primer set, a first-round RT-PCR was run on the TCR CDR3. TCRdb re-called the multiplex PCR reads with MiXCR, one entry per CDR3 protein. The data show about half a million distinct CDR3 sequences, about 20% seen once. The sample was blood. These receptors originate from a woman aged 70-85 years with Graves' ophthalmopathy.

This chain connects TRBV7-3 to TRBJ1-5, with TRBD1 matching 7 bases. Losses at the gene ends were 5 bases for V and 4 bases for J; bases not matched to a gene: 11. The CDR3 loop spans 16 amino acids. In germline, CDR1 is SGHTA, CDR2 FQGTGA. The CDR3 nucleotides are TGTGCCAGCAGCCCCAAGCCCGACAGGGAAAATCAGCCCCAGCATTTT. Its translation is CASSPKPDRENQPQHF.

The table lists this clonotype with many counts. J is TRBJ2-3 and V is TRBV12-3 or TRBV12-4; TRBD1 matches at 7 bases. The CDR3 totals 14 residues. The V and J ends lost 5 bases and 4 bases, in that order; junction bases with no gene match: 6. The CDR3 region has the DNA TGTGCCAGCAGTCCAGGGGGTAGATCAGATACGCAGTATTTT. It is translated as CASSPGGRSDTQYF.

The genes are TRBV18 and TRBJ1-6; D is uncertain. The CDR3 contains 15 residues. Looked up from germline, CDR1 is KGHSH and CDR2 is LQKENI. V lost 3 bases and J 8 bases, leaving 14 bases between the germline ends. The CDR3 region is CASSPFSDRDSPLHF. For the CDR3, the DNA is TGTGCCAGCTCACCTTTTTCAGACCGAGATTCACCCCTCCACTTT.

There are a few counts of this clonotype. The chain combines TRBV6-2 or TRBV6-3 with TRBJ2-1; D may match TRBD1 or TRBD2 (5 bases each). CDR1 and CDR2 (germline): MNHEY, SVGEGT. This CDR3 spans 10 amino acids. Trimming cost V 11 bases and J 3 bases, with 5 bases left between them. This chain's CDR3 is CAGGYNEQFF. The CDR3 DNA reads TGTGCCGGGGGCTACAATGAGCAGTTCTTC.

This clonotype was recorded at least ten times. CDR3 coding DNA: TGTGCCAGCAGCCCAGGGGGCTATAATGAAAAACTGTTTTTT. It yields the protein CASSPGGYNEKLFF. The chain has TRBV28 and TRBJ1-4, with 8 bases fitting TRBD1. The CDR3 has 14 amino acids. V shed 6 bases and J 4 bases; nucleotides not matched to a gene: 4. Germline V gene lookup returns CDR1 MDHEN and CDR2 SYDVKM.

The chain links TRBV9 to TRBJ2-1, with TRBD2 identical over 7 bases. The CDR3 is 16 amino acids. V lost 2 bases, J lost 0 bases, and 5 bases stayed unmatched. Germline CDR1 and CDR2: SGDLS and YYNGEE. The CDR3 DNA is TGTGCCAGCAGCGTTTCTAGCGGTCTCTCCTACAATGAGCAGTTCTTC. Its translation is CASSVSSGLSYNEQFF. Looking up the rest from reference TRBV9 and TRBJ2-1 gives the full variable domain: DSGVTQTPKHLITATGQRVTLRCSPRSGDLSVYWYQQSLDQGLQFLIQYYNGEERAKGNILERFSAQQFPDLHSELNLSSLELGDSALYFCASSVSSGLSYNEQFFGPGTRLTVL.

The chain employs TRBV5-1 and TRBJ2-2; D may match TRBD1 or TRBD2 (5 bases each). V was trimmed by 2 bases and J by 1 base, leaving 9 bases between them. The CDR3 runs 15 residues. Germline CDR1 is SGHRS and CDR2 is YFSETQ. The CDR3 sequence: CASSFRGLNTGELFF. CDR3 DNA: TGCGCCAGCAGCTTCCGGGGCCTGAACACCGGGGAGCTGTTTTTT.

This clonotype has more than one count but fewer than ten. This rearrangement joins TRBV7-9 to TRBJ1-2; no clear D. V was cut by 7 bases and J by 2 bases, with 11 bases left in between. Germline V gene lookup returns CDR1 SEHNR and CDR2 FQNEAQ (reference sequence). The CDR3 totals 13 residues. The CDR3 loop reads CASNREGNYGYTF. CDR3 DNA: TGTGCCAGCAATCGGGAGGGCAACTATGGCTACACCTTC.

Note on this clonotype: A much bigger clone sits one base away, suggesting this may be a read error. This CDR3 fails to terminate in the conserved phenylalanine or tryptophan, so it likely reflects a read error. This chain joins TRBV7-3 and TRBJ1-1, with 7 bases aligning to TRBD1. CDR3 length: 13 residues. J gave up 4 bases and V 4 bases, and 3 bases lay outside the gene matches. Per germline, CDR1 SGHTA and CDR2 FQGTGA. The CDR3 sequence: CASSSRQGTEAFL. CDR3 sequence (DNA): TGTGCCAGCAGCTCTCGACAGGGCACTGAAGCTTTCCTT.

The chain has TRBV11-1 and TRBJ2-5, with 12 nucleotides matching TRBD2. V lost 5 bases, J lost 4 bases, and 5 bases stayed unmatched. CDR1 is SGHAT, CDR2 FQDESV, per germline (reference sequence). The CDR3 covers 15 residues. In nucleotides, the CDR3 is TGTGCCAGCAGCGGGACTAGCGGGCGGGGAGAGACCCAGTACTTC. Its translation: CASSGTSGRGETQYF.

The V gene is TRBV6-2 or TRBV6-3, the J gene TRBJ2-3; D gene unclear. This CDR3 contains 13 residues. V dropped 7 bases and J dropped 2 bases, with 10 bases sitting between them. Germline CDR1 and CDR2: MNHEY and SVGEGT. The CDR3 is CASKSDVTDTQYF. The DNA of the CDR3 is TGTGCCAGCAAGTCGGACGTCACAGATACGCAGTATTTT.

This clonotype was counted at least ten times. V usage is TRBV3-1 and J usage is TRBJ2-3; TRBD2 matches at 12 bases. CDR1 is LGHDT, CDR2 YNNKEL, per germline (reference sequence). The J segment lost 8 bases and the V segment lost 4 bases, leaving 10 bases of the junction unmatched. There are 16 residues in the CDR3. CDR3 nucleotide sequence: TGTGCCAGCAGCCCCCGACTGACTAGCGGGAGTGGTACGCAGTATTTT. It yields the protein CASSPRLTSGSGTQYF.

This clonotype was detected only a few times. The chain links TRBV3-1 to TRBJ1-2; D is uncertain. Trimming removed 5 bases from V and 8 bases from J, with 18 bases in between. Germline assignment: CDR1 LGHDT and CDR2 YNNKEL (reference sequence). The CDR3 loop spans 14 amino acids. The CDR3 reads CASSTSGVNKGYTF. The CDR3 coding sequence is TGTGCCAGCAGCACCAGCGGGGTTAATAAGGGCTACACCTTC.

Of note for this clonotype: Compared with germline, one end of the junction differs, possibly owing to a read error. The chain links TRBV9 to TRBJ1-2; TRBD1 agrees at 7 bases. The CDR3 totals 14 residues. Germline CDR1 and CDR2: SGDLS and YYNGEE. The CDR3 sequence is CASSSLTGAEGYTF. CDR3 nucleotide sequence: TGCGCCAGCAGCTCCCTCACAGGGGCGGAGGGCTACACCTTC.

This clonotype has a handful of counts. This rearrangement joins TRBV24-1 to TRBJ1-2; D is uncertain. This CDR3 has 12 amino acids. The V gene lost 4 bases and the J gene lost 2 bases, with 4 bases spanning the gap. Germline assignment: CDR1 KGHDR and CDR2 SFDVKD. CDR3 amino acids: CATSDSNYGYTF. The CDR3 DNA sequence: TGTGCCACCAGTGACTCAAACTATGGCTACACCTTC.

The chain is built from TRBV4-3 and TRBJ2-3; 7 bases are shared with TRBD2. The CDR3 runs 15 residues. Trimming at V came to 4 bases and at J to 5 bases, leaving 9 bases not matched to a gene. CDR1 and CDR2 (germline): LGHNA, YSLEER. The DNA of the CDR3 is TGCGCCAGCAGCCGTCGGGGAGGGTACGGAGATACGCAGTATTTT. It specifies CASSRRGGYGDTQYF.

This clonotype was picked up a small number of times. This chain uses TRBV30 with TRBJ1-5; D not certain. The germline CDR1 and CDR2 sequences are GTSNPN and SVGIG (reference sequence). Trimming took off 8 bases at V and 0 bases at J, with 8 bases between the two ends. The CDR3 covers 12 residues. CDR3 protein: CAGGNSNQPQHF. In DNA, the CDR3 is TGTGCCGGAGGGAATAGCAATCAGCCCCAGCATTTT.

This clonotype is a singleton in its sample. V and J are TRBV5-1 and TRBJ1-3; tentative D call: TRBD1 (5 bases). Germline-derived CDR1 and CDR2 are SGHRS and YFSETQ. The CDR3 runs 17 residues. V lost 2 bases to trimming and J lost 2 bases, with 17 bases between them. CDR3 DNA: TGCGCCAGCAGCTTAAGGGACTCGGGTAGGGCTGGAAACACCATATATTTT. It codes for CASSLRDSGRAGNTIYF.

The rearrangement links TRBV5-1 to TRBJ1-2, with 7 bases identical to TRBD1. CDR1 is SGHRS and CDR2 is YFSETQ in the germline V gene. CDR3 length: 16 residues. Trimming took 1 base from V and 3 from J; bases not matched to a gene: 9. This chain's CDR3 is CASSLTGSGTDYGYTF. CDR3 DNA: TGCGCCAGCAGCTTGACTGGTTCCGGGACAGACTATGGCTACACCTTC.

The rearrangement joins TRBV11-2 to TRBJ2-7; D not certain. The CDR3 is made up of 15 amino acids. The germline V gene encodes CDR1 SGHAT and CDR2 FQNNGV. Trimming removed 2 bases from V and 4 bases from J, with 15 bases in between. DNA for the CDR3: TGTGCCAGCAGCTTAACTCAAAAGGGCGGTTACGAGCAGTACTTC. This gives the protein CASSLTQKGGYEQYF.

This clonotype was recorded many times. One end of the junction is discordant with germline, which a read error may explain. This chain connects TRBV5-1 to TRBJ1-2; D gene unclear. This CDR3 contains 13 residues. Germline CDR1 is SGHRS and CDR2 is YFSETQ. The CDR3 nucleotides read TGTGCCAGCAGTTTAGATTCTAACTATGGCTACACCTTC. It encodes CASSLDSNYGYTF.

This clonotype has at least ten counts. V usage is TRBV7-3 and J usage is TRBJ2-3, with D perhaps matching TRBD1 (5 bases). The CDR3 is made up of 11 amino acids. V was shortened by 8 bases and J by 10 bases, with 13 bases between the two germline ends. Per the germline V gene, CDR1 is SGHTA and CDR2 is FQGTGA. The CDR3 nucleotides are TGTGCCAGCGGTACAGGAACCGCGCAGTATTTT. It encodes CASGTGTAQYF.

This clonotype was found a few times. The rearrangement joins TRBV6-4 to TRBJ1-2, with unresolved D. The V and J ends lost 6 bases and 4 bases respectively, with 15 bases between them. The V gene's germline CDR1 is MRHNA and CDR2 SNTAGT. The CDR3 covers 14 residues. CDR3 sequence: CASSAARRTYGYTF. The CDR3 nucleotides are TGTGCCAGCAGCGCCGCGAGACGGACCTATGGCTACACCTTC.

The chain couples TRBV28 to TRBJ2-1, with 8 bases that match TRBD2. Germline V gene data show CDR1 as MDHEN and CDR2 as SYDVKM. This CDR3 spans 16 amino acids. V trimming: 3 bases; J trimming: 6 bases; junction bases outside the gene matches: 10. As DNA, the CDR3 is TGTGCCAGCAGTTTTTTGGGACTAGGGTCTCGCAATGAGCAGTTCTTC. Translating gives CASSFLGLGSRNEQFF.

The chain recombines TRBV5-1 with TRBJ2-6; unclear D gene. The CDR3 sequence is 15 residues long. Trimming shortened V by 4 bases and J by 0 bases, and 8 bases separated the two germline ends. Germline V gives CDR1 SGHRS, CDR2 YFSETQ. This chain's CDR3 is CASSNRSSGANVLTF. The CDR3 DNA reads TGCGCCAGCAGCAACCGAAGCTCTGGGGCCAACGTCCTGACTTTC.

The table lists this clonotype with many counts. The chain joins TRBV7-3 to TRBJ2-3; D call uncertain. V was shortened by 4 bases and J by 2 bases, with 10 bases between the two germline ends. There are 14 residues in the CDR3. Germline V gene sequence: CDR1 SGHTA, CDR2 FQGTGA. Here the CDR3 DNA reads TGTGCCAGCAGCTCCGGCAGTTACACAGATACGCAGTATTTT. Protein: CASSSGSYTDTQYF.

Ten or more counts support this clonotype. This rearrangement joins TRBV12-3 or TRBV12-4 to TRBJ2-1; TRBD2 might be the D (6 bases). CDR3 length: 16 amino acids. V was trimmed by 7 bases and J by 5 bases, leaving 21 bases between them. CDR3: CASILLSGAGHNEQFF. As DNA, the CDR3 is TGTGCCAGCATCCTCCTCAGCGGCGCGGGACACAATGAGCAGTTCTTC.

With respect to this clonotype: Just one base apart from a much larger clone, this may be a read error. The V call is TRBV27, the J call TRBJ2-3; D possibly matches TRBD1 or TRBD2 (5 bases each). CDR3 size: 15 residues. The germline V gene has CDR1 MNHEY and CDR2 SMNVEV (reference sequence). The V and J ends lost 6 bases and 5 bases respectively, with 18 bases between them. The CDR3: CASSYSRRGVDTQYF. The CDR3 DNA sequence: TGTGCCAGCAGCTATAGCAGGAGAGGGGTAGATACGCAGTATTTT.

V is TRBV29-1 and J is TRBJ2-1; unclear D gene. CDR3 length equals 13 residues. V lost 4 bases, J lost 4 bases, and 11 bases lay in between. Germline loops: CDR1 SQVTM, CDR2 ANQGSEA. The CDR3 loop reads CSVVLNRYNEQFF. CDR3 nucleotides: TGCAGCGTTGTTTTGAACAGATACAATGAGCAGTTCTTC.